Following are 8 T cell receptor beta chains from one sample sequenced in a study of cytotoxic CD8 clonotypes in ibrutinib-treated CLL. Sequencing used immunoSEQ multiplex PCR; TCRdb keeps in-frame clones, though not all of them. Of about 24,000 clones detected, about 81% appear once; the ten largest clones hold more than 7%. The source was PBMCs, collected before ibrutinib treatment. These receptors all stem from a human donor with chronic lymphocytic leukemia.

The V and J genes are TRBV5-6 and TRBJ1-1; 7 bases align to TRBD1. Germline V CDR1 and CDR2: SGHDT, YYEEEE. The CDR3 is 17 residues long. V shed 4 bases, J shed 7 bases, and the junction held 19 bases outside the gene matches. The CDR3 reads CASSPVTTGSERNEAFF. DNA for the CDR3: TGTGCCAGCAGCCCGGTGACGACAGGGTCAGAAAGAAATGAAGCTTTCTTT.

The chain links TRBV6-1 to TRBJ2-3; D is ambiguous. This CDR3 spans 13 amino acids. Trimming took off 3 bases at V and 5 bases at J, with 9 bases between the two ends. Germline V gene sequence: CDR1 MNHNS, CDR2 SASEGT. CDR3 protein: CASSEAGIDTQYF. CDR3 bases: TGTGCCAGCAGTGAGGCAGGTATAGATACGCAGTATTTT.

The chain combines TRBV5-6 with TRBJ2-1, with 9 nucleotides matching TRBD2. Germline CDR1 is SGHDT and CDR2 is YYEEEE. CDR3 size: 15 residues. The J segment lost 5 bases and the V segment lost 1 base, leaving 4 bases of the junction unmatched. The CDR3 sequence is CASSLPLAGNNEQFF. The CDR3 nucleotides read TGTGCCAGCAGCTTGCCCCTAGCGGGGAACAATGAGCAGTTCTTC. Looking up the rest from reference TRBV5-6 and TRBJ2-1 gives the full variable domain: DAGVTQSPTHLIKTRGQQVTLRCSPKSGHDTVSWYQQALGQGPQFIFQYYEEEERQRGNFPDRFSGHQFPNYSSELNVNALLLGDSALYLCASSLPLAGNNEQFFGPGTRLTVL.

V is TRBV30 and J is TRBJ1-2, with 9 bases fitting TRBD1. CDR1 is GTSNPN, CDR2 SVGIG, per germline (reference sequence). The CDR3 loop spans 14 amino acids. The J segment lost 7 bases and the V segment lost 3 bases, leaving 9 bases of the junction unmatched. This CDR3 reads CAWSQLQGASGYTF. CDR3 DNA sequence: TGTGCCTGGAGCCAGCTACAGGGGGCGAGTGGCTACACCTTC.

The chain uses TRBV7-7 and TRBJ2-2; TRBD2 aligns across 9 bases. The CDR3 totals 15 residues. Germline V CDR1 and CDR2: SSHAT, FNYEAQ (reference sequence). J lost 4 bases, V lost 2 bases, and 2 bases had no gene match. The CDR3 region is CASSLLAGTTGELFF. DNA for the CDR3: TGTGCCAGCAGCTTACTAGCGGGGACCACCGGGGAGCTGTTTTTT.

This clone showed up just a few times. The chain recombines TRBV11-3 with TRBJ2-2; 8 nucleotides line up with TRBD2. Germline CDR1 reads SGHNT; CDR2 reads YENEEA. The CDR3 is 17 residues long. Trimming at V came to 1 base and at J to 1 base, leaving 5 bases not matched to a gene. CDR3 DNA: TGTGCCAGCAGCTTAGCGTCCACTAGCGGGAACACCGGGGAGCTGTTTTTT. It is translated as CASSLASTSGNTGELFF.

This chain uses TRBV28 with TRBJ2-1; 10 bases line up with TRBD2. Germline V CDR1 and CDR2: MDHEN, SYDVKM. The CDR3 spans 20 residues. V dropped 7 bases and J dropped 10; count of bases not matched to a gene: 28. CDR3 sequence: CASTVYPQTTSGATFGEQFF. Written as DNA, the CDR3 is TGTGCCAGCACGGTCTATCCCCAAACAACTAGCGGGGCTACGTTTGGGGAGCAGTTCTTC.

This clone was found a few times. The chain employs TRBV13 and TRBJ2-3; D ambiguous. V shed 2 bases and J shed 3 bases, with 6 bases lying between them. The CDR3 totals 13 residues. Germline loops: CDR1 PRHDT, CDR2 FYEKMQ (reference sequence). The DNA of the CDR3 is TGTGCCAGCAGCTTACGTGGTACAGATACGCAGTATTTT. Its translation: CASSLRGTDTQYF.